One and the same sample provided the 14 T cell receptor beta chains below, sequenced in a study of blood T cell repertoires in COVID-19 (TCRdb year 2020). The library was made by the immunoSEQ multiplex PCR assay. The source is immuneACCESS, and TCRdb retained only in-frame sequences with V and J called. Part of the clones is not carried over; for the studies checked, unresolved V genes explain less than half of this, and the remainder is unexplained. The sample table holds 250,000 or so clones, of which about 80% were seen once. The ten biggest clones cover roughly 3.6% of the sample. The sample was PBMCs or T cells enriched from blood (not recorded which). The receptors originated from a man in his fifties who had recovered from COVID-19.

The chain employs TRBV9 and TRBJ2-5, with D possibly matching TRBD2 (5 bases). The V gene's germline CDR1 is SGDLS and CDR2 YYNGEE. This CDR3 spans 16 amino acids. Between the trimmed V and J ends, which lost 4 bases and 9 bases, there was a span of 25 bases. The CDR3 spells CASSPLDGPSKVAQYF. The CDR3 DNA is TGTGCCAGCAGCCCACTAGACGGTCCCTCAAAGGTGGCCCAGTACTTC.

The CDR3 reads CASSPRLAGGSSYNEQFF. CDR3 in DNA: TGTGCCAGCTCACCACGACTAGCGGGGGGGAGCTCCTACAATGAGCAGTTCTTC. V gene TRBV18 combines with J gene TRBJ2-1; 14 bases are shared with TRBD2. This CDR3 has 18 amino acids. Looked up from germline, CDR1 is KGHSH and CDR2 is LQKENI. The ends lost 1 base at V and 0 bases at J; junction bases unmatched: 2.

The V and J genes are TRBV7-8 and TRBJ1-4, with D possibly matching TRBD1 (5 bases). The ends were cut back, 5 bases at V and 6 bases at J, with 16 bases in the middle. The CDR3 has 15 residues. Germline CDR1 and CDR2: SGHVS and FQNEAQ. The CDR3 sequence is CASSPWEGLDEKLFF. In DNA, the CDR3 is TGTGCCAGCAGCCCTTGGGAGGGGTTGGATGAAAAACTGTTTTTT. Based on the CDR3 plus reference TRBV7-8 and TRBJ1-4, the full variable domain is GAGVSQSPRYKVAKRGQDVALRCDPISGHVSLFWYQQALGQGPEFLTYFQNEAQLDKSGLPSDRFFAERPEGSVSTLKIQRTQQEDSAVYLCASSPWEGLDEKLFFGSGTQLSVL.

The chain uses TRBV2 and TRBJ1-5; a weak D match, TRBD1 (5 bases). Deletions cut 6 bases from V and 5 bases from J, with 11 bases between. The germline V gene has CDR1 SNHLY and CDR2 FYNNEI. The CDR3 loop spans 13 amino acids. CDR3 nucleotide sequence: TGTGCCAGCAGCTTAGACAGTTATCAGCCCCAGCATTTT. Encoded protein: CASSLDSYQPQHF.

This clone occurred once. The chain carries TRBV6-1 and TRBJ1-3; D is undetermined. V lost 4 bases, J lost 4 bases, and 20 bases lay in between. The germline V gene has CDR1 MNHNS and CDR2 SASEGT. The CDR3 runs to 17 residues. Here the CDR3 reads CASSVERASLIGNTIYF. DNA for the CDR3: TGTGCCAGCAGTGTAGAGCGGGCATCTCTCATCGGAAACACCATATATTTT.

The chain is built from TRBV15 and TRBJ2-5; 13 bases are a match to TRBD2. This CDR3 is 16 amino acids long. V lost 4 bases and J lost 5; bases outside the gene matches: 7. Per the germline V gene, CDR1 is LNHNV and CDR2 is YYDKDF (reference sequence). CDR3 coding DNA: TGTGCCACCAGCACCCGACTAGCGGGGGGAGGGGAGACCCAGTACTTC. Its protein product is CATSTRLAGGGETQYF.

The rearrangement joins TRBV4-1 to TRBJ1-4; D is unresolved. The length of the CDR3 is 14 residues. Germline CDR1 is MGHRA and CDR2 is YSYEKL. V lost 1 base and J lost 2, with 5 bases in between. The CDR3 sequence is CASSQGETNEKLFF. The CDR3 DNA sequence: TGCGCCAGCAGCCAAGGAGAGACTAATGAAAAACTGTTTTTT.

The chain uses TRBV28 and TRBJ1-2; 7 positions match TRBD1. The CDR3 contains 13 residues. V dropped 6 bases and J dropped 2; count of bases not matched to a gene: 3. Per germline, CDR1 MDHEN and CDR2 SYDVKM. The CDR3 here is CASRVRGNYGYTF. The CDR3, as DNA: TGTGCCAGCAGGGTCAGGGGGAACTATGGCTACACCTTC.

V gene TRBV5-1 combines with J gene TRBJ2-5; TRBD1 matches at 8 bases. The CDR3 is 13 residues long. With V trimmed by 4 bases and J by 5 bases, 4 bases remained unmatched. Germline loops: CDR1 SGHRS, CDR2 YFSETQ. The CDR3 here is CASSGQGYETQYF. The CDR3, as DNA: TGCGCCAGCAGCGGACAGGGTTATGAGACCCAGTACTTC.

Details on this clone: The same CDR3 is also encoded by other DNA sequences in this sample. The chain couples TRBV19 to TRBJ2-5; 7 nucleotides agree with TRBD1. This CDR3 spans 13 amino acids. Germline CDR1 and CDR2: LNHDA and SQIVND (reference sequence). Trimming cost V 4 bases and J 5 bases; bases outside gene matches: 4. DNA of the CDR3: TGTGCCAGTAGTAGACAGGGTGGCGAGACCCAGTACTTC. Its protein product is CASSRQGGETQYF.

This chain links TRBV5-1 with TRBJ2-5; possible D gene TRBD1, 6 bases. V lost 0 bases, J lost 0 bases, and 9 bases lay in between. The length of the CDR3 is 15 residues. Germline CDR1 SGHRS, CDR2 YFSETQ. The CDR3, as DNA: TGCGCCAGCAGCTTGGGGACAGAGTACCAAGAGACCCAGTACTTC. Translating gives CASSLGTEYQETQYF.

The V call is TRBV7-8, the J call TRBJ2-7, with a possible D match to TRBD1 (6 bases). V was pared by 4 bases and J by 3 bases, with 13 bases between. This CDR3 is built from 14 residues. Germline V gene lookup returns CDR1 SGHVS and CDR2 FQNEAQ. The CDR3 is CASSSRQANYEQYF. The CDR3 DNA reads as TGTGCCAGCAGCTCTCGACAGGCAAACTACGAGCAGTACTTC.

The chain recombines TRBV4-1 with TRBJ2-4; 8 bases match TRBD2. V lost 0 bases to trimming and J lost 8 bases; unmatched junction nucleotides: 9. The CDR3 loop spans 16 amino acids. Germline V gene sequence: CDR1 MGHRA, CDR2 YSYEKL. CDR3 in amino acids: CASSQEGSGSGDIQYF. CDR3 in DNA: TGCGCCAGCAGCCAAGAGGGGAGCGGGAGCGGGGACATTCAGTACTTC.

DNA of the CDR3: TGCAGTGCTAGTATGGCAGGGAACACCGGGGAGCTGTTTTTT. Translated: CSASMAGNTGELFF. The chain uses TRBV20-1 and TRBJ2-2, with no clear D. The ends were cut back, 3 bases at V and 1 base at J, with 9 bases in the middle. The CDR3 length is 14 residues. Germline V CDR1 and CDR2: DFQATT, SNEGSKA (reference sequence).